Given below is one TCR beta chain in context. Antigen unknown. These data belong to a study of T cell clonotyping in hematopoietic cell transplantation. Findings and limits, study-wide: Few recipient clonotypes overlapped donors; over 95% were de novo at given depth.

V lost 6 bases to trimming and J lost 1 base, with 9 bases between them. This CDR3 is 13 amino acids long. Germline CDR1 and CDR2: MRHNA and SNTAGT. Profiled with immunoSEQ multiplex PCR; TCRdb holds only in-frame clones, not every one. The sample records about 44,000 clones, approximately 94% being singletons. Material: peripheral blood mononuclear cells. The chain carries TRBV6-4 and TRBJ1-1; D remains ambiguous. The receptor was derived from a woman between 45 and 60 years old in good health. Some clones in this sample may be carry-over from other donors' samples. The CDR3 is CASSRNTNTEAFF. CDR3 nucleotide sequence: TGTGCCAGCAGCCGGAACACGAACACTGAAGCTTTCTTT.